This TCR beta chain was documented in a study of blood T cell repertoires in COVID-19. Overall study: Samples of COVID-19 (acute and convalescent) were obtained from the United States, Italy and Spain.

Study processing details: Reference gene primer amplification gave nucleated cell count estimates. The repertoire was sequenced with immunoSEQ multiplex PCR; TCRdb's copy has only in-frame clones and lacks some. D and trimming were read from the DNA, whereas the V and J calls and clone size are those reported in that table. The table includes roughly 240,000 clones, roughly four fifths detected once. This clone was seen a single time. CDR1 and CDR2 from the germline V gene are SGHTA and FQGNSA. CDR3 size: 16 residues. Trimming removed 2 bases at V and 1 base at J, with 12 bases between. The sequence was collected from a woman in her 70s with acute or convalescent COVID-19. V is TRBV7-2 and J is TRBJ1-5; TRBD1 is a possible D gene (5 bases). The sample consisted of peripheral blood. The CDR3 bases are TGTGCCAGCAGCTTATGGGGGGGAGGAAGCAATCAGCCCCAGCATTTT. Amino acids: CASSLWGGGSNQPQHF.